This is a list of T cell receptor beta chains from one sample in a study of CD8+ T cells in alopecia areata. Measured with immunoSEQ multiplex PCR; TCRdb has only the in-frame clones, and not every one. The sample yields about 250,000 clones, 60% seen once. Sequenced material: CD4+ T cells sorted from blood, taken at approximately week 52, from a patient treated with tofacitinib. The receptors here all came from a human donor with alopecia areata. The CDR3 runs from the conserved cysteine through the conserved F or W. Each record gives: CDR3 length, J gene, V gene, CDR3 protein.

>13|TRBJ1-1|TRBV29-1
CSVERGLNTEAFF
>12|TRBJ1-1|TRBV29-1
CSVRTGSTEAFF
>15|TRBJ1-2|TRBV27
CASSLLTGGLRGYTF
>15|TRBJ2-5|TRBV30
CAWRYLGQDKETQYF
>13|TRBJ2-5|TRBV19
CASLDRKQETQYF
>16|TRBJ1-1|TRBV7-2
CASSSRPGTGKIEAFF
>14|TRBJ1-2|TRBV6-6
CASSPPRDGYGYTF
>12|TRBJ2-2|TRBV9
CASGAITGELFF
>12|TRBJ1-4|TRBV29-1
CSVEGKGEKLFF
>12|TRBJ2-5|TRBV7-6
CASSFLRETQYF
>13|TRBJ2-7|TRBV25-1
CASSVTGSYEQYF
>11|TRBJ2-7|TRBV30
CAYHGYGEQYF
>12|TRBJ1-2|TRBV5-1
CATSGQGHGYTF
>16|TRBJ2-7|TRBV9
CASSLAVTGVSGEQYF
>14|TRBJ2-2|TRBV29-1
CSVDRVGNTGELFF
>15|TRBJ2-5|TRBV15
CATSRDGHIQETQYF
>16|TRBJ2-2|TRBV4-3
CASSFRQATNTGELFF
>13|TRBJ1-1|TRBV18
CASSPRGDTEAFF
>15|TRBJ2-3|TRBV6-5
CASSYVLAGEVTQYF
>13|TRBJ2-3|TRBV4-1
CASSQEGRNTQYF
>11|TRBJ1-1|TRBV5-1
CASSMNTEAFF
>15|TRBJ1-2|TRBV9
CASSALGGRSYGYTF
>14|TRBJ1-2|TRBV11-2
CASSLAFRSDGYTF
>13|TRBJ1-2|TRBV15
CATSREQSYGYTF
>15|TRBJ2-7|TRBV5-4
CASSLGTPNGYEQYF
>14|TRBJ2-2|TRBV6-6
CASSRTGNTGELFF
>13|TRBJ1-1|TRBV4-2
CASSQVGQLEAFF
>13|TRBJ2-2|TRBV2
CASSIQGSGELFF
>16|TRBJ1-5|TRBV5-5
CASSHGTGNSNQPQHF
>15|TRBJ2-1|TRBV5-1
CASSPRGLLDNEQFF
>11|TRBJ2-7|TRBV7-2
CASSLVYEQYF
>13|TRBJ1-5|TRBV6-1
CASSEGRNQPQHF
>15|TRBJ2-2|TRBV5-4
CASSSPGLAGRELFF
>14|TRBJ2-6|TRBV7-8
CASLLNSGANVLTF
>13|TRBJ2-7|TRBV25-1
CASSESGAYEQYF
>15|TRBJ1-6|TRBV2
CASSPRLLQSSPLHF
>15|TRBJ2-7|TRBV7-9
CASSPGTGLSYEQYF
>14|TRBJ1-6|TRBV7-6
CASSGGQDNSPLHF
>11|TRBJ2-5|TRBV20-1
CSATKQETQYF
>16|TRBJ2-2|TRBV27
CASSLKKGSVTGELFF
>18|TRBJ2-1|TRBV15
CATSTNTRLAGSYNEQFF
>13|TRBJ2-5|TRBV29-1
CSVARGSQETQYF
>14|TRBJ1-1|TRBV9
CASSVQGTNTEAFF
>12|TRBJ1-2|TRBV29-1
CSVSTAADGYTF
>17|TRBJ2-5|TRBV4-2
CASSQGLAGLLQETQYF
>13|TRBJ1-6|TRBV30
CAWRTERDSPLHF
>17|TRBJ2-1|TRBV5-8
CASSRVGGSSSYNEQFF
>18|TRBJ2-6|TRBV27
CASSLFGQGAAGANVLTF
>10|TRBJ1-2|TRBV29-1
CSVENGGYTF
>13|TRBJ1-2|TRBV5-1
CASSLDSNYGYTF